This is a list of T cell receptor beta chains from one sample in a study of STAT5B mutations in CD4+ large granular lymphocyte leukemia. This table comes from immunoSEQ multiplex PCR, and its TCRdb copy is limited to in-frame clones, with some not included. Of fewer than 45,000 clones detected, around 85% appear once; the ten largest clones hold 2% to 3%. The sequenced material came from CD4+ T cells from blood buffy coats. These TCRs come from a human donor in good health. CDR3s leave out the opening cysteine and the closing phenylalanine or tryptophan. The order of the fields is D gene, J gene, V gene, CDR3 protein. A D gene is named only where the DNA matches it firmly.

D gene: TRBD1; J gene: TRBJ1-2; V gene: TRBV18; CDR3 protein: ASSPNDNPGGFGYT
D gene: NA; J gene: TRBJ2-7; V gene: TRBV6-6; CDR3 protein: ASSYSYSGEQY
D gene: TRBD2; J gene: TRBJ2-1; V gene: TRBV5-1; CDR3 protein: ASSSMTSGTVEQF
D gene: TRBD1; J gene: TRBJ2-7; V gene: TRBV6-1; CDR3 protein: ASSEEGQGAGYEQY
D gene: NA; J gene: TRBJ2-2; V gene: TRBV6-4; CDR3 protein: ASRATGYPAGELF
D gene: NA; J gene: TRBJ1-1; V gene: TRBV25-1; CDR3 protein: ASSEGHREEAF
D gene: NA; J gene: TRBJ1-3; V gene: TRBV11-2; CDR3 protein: ASSLVEGRNTIY
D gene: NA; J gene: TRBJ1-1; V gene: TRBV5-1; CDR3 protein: ASSPGGGWTEAF
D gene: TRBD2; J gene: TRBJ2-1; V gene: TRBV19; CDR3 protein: ASSFPPGLGTNEQF
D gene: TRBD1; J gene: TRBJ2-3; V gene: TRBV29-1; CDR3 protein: SVELTGSPPDTQY
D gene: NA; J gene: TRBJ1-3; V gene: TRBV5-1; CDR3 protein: ASRLSAGNTIY
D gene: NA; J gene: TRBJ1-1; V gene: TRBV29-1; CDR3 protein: SVEDGGRRGGEAF
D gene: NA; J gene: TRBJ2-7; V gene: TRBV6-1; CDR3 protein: ASSPTRHEQY
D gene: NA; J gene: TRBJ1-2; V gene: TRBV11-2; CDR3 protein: ASSSQRGGYT
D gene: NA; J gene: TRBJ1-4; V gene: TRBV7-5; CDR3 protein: VRSSGTQNEKLF
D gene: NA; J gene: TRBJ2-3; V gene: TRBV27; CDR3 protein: ASSLLPVLTDTQY
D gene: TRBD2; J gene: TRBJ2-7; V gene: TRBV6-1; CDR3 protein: ASSLRTSGVYEQY
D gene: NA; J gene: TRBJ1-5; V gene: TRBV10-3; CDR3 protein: AISESGRQQPQH
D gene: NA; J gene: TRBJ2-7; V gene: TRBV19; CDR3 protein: ASSIEANYEQY
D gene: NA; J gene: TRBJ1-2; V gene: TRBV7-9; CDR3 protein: ASSPGGGGYT
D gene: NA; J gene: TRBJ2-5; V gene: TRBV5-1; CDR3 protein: ASSASRGSGETQY
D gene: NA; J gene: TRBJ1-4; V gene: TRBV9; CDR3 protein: ASSPSGTSNEKLF
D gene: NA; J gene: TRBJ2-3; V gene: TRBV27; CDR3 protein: ASSLWGRPTDTQY
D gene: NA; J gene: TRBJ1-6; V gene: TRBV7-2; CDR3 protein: ASSLEESSPLH
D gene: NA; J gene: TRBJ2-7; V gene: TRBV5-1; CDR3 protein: ASSELDPSYEQY
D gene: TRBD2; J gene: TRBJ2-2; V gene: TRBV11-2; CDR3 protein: ASSRRTSGTGELF
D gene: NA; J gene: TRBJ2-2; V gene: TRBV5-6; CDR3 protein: ASSPWNTGELF
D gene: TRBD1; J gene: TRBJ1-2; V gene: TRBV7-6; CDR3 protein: ASSAGTGNYGYT
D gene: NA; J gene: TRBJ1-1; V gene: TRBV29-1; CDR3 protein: SVEKGGTDTEAF
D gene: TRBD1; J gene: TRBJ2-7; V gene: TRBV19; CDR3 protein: ASRDGQGSSYEQY
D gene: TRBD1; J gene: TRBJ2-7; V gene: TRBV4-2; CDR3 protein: ASSARDRVVEQY
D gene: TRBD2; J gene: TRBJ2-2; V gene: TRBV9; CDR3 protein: ASSVGKFGTSFYTGELF
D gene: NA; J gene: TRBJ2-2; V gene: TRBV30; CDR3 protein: AWSVRATGELF
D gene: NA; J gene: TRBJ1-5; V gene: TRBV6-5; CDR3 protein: ASSDSGPHQPQH